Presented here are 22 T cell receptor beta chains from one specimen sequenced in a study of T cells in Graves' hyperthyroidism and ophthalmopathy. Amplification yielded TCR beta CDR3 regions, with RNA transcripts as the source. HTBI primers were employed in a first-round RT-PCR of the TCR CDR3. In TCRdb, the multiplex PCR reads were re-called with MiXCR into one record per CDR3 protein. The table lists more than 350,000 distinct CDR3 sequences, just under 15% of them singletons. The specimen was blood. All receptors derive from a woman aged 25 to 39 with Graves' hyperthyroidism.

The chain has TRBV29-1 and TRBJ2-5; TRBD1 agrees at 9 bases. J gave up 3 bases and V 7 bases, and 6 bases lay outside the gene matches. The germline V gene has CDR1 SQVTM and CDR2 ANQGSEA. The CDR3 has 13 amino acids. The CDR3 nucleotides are TGCAGCGGGACCGGGACAGGGAAAGAGACCCAGTACTTC. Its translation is CSGTGTGKETQYF.

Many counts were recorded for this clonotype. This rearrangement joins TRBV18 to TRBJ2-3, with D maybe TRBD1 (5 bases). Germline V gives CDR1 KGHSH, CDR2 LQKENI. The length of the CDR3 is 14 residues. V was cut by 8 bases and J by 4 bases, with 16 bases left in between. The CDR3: CASASQGTADTQYF. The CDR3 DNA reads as TGTGCCAGCGCAAGCCAGGGCACCGCAGATACGCAGTATTTT.

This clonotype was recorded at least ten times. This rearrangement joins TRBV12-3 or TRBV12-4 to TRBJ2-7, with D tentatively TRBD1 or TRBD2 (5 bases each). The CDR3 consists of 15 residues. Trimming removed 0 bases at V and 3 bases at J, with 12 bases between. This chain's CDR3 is CASSLAPGPDYEQYF. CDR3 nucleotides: TGTGCCAGCAGTTTAGCGCCGGGACCAGACTACGAGCAGTACTTC.

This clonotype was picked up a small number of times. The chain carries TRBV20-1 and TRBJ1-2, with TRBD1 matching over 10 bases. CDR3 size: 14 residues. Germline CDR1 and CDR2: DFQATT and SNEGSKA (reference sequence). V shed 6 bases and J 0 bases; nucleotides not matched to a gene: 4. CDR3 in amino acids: CSAAGTGANYGYTF. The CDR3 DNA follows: TGCAGTGCAGCCGGGACAGGGGCTAACTATGGCTACACCTTC.

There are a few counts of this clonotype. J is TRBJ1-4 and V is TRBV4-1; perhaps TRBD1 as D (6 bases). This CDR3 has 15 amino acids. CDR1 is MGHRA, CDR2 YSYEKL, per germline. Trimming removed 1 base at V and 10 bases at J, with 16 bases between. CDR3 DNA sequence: TGCGCCAGCAGCCAAGCGGGTGAGGGGGATGGAAAACTGTTTTTT. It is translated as CASSQAGEGDGKLFF.

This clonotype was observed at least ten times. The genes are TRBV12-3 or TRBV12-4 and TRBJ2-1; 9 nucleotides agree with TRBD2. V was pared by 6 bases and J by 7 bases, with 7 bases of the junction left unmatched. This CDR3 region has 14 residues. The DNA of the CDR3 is TGTGCCAGCAGCCTTAGCGGGAGTGGGAATGAGCAGTTCTTC. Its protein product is CASSLSGSGNEQFF.

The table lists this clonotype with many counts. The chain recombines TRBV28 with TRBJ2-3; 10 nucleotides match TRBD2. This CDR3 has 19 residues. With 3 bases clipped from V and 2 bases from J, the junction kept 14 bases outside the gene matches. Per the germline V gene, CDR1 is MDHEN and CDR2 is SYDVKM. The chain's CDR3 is CASSFPIVTSGKDTDTQYF. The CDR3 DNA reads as TGTGCCAGCAGTTTCCCGATCGTAACTAGCGGGAAAGACACAGATACGCAGTATTTT.

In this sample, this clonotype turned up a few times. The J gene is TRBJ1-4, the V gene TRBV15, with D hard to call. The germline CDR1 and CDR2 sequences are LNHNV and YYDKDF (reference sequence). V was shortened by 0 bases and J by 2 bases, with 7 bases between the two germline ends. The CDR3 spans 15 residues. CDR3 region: CATSRDSQTNEKLFF. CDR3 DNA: TGTGCCACCAGCAGAGATTCGCAGACTAATGAAAAACTGTTTTTT.

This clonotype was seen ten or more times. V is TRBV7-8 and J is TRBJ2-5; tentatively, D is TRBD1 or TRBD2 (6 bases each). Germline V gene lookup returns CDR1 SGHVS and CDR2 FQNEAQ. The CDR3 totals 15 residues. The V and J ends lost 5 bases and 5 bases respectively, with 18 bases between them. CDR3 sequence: CASSATGALPETQYF. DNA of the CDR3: TGTGCCAGCAGCGCGACGGGGGCGCTACCGGAGACCCAGTACTTC.

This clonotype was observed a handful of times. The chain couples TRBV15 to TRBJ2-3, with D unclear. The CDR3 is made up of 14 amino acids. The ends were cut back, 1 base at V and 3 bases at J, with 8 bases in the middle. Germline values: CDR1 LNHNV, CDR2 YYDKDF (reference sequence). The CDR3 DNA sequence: TGTGCCACCAGCAGAGTTGCGGCGACAGATACGCAGTATTTT. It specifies CATSRVAATDTQYF.

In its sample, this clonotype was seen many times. CDR3 residues: CASSSGRLSYEQYF. CDR3 in DNA: TGTGCCAGCAGCTCCGGGAGGCTCTCCTACGAGCAGTACTTC. The gene calls are TRBV7-2 and TRBJ2-7; TRBD2 aligns across 7 bases. Germline V gene data show CDR1 as SGHTA and CDR2 as FQGNSA. After removal of 4 bases from V and 0 bases from J, the junction contained 3 bases not matched to a gene. This CDR3 is built from 14 residues.

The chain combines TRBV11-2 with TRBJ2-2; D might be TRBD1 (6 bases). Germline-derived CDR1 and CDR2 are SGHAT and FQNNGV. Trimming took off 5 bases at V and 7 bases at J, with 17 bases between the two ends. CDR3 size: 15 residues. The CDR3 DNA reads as TGTGCCAGCAGCCGAGGACTCCCAGGGGACGGGGAGCTGTTTTTT. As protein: CASSRGLPGDGELFF.

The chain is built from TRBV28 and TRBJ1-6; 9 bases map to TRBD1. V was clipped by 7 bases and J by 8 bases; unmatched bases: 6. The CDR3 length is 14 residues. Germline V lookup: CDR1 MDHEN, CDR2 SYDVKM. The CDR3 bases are TGTGCCAGCATAGTAGGACAGGGGCATTCACCCCTCCACTTT. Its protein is CASIVGQGHSPLHF.

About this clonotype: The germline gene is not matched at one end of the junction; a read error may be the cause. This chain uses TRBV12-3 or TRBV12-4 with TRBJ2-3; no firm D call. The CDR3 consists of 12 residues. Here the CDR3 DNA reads TGTGCCAGCAGTTTGTACGGAGATAGGCAGTATTTT. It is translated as CASSLYGDRQYF.

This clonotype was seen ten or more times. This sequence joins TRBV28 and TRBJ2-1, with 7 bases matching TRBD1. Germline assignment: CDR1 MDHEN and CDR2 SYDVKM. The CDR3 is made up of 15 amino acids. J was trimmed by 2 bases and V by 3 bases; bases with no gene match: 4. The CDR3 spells CASSLSGQAYNEQFF. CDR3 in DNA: TGTGCCAGCAGTTTGTCCGGACAGGCCTACAATGAGCAGTTCTTC.

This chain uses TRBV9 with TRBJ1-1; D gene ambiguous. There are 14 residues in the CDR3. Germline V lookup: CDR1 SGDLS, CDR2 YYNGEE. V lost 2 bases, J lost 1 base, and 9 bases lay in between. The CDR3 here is CASSVSWGNTEAFF. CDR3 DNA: TGTGCCAGCAGCGTTTCTTGGGGGAACACTGAAGCTTTCTTT.

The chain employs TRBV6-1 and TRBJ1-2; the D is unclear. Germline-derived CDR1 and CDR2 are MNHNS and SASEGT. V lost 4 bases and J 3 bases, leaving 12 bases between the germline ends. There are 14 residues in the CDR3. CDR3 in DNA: TGTGCCAGCAGTGTCAACGGGTTTGACTATGGCTACACCTTC. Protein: CASSVNGFDYGYTF.

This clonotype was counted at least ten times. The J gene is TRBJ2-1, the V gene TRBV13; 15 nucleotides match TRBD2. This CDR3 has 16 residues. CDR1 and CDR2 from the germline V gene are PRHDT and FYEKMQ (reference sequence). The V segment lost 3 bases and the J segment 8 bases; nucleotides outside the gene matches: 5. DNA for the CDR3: TGTGCCAGCAGCTTTAGGACTAGCGGGAGGGCGGATGAGCAGTTCTTC. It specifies CASSFRTSGRADEQFF.

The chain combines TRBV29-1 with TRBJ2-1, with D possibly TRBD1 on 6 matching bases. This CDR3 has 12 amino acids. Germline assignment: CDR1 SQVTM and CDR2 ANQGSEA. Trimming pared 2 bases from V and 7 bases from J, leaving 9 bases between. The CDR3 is CSVESTGNEQFF. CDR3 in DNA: TGCAGCGTTGAATCTACAGGGAATGAGCAGTTCTTC.

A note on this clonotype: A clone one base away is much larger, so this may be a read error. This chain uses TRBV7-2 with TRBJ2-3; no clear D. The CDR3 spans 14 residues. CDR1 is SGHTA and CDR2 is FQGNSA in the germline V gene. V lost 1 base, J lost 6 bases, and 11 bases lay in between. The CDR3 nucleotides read TGTGCCAGCAGCTTAGGTAGTGGCAGGGATACGCAGTATTTT. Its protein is CASSLGSGRDTQYF.

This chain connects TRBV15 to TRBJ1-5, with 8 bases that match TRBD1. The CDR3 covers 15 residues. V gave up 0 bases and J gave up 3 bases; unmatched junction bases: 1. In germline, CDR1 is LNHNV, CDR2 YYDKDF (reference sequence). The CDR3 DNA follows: TGTGCCACCAGCAGAGACAGGGGGCTCAATCAGCCCCAGCATTTT. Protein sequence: CATSRDRGLNQPQHF.

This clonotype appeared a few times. CDR3 protein: CASSAPGTSVHNEQFF. CDR3 bases: TGTGCCAGCAGCGCGCCCGGGACTAGCGTACACAATGAGCAGTTCTTC. The V gene is TRBV11-2, the J gene TRBJ2-1, with 10 positions matching TRBD2. Trimming cost V 5 bases and J 5 bases; bases outside gene matches: 9. There are 16 residues in the CDR3. CDR1 SGHAT and CDR2 FQNNGV come from the germline V gene. Full variable domain (outside the CDR3, taken from reference TRBV11-2 and TRBJ2-1): EAGVAQSPRYKIIEKRQSVAFWCNPISGHATLYWYQQILGQGPKLLIQFQNNGVVDDSQLPKDRFSAERLKGVDSTLKIQPAKLEDSAVYLCASSAPGTSVHNEQFFGPGTRLTVL.